This entry lists 21 T cell receptor beta chains sequenced from one sample in a study of CD8+ T cells in alopecia areata. RNA extraction was followed by reverse transcription into cDNA, which acted as the sequencing template. Clones were sequenced by immunoSEQ multiplex PCR, and TCRdb holds only the in-frame ones, with some missing. This sample yields some 220,000 clones, of which around three fifths are seen a single time; roughly 1.5% belongs to the top ten. Regarding treatment: oral pan-JAK inhibitor, 5-10 mg twice daily. The input for sequencing was CD4+ T cells sorted from blood, taken at week 4, from a patient treated with tofacitinib. These receptors were obtained from a human donor with alopecia areata.

This CDR3 reads CASSVARHLFKPLHF. The CDR3 nucleotides read TGTGCCAGCAGCGTAGCGAGACACCTCTTTAAACCCCTCCACTTT. The chain employs TRBV9 and TRBJ1-6; D remains ambiguous. Germline CDR1 reads SGDLS; CDR2 reads YYNGEE. The CDR3 covers 15 residues. Between the trimmed V and J ends, which lost 0 bases and 12 bases, there was a span of 16 bases.

A word on this clone: Other DNA sequences in the sample encode the same CDR3. This chain links TRBV29-1 with TRBJ1-5, with D possibly TRBD1 on 5 matching bases. This CDR3 contains 12 residues. Per germline, CDR1 SQVTM and CDR2 ANQGSEA. Trimming pared 4 bases from V and 4 bases from J, leaving 8 bases between. The CDR3 spells CSVGGANQPQHF. In nucleotides, the CDR3 is TGCAGCGTTGGAGGGGCAAATCAGCCCCAGCATTTT.

This sequence joins TRBV23-1 and TRBJ1-2; no reliable D call. TRBV23-1 counts as an open reading frame of uncertain function. The CDR3 contains 14 residues. Trimming removed 11 bases at V and 4 bases at J, with 20 bases between. The CDR3 nucleotides read TGCGCCGTCGAGTGGATAGACGGGAGCTATGGCTACACCTTC. Protein sequence: CAVEWIDGSYGYTF.

With respect to this clone: The same CDR3 can be traced to other DNA sequences in this sample. The chain employs TRBV11-2 and TRBJ2-1; D ambiguous. This CDR3 region has 11 residues. V lost 3 bases, J lost 4 bases, and 1 base lay in between. Germline values: CDR1 SGHAT, CDR2 FQNNGV. CDR3 loop: CASSFYNEQFF. DNA of the CDR3: TGTGCCAGCAGCTTTTACAATGAGCAGTTCTTC. The full variable domain, completed using reference TRBV11-2 and TRBJ2-1, is EAGVAQSPRYKIIEKRQSVAFWCNPISGHATLYWYQQILGQGPKLLIQFQNNGVVDDSQLPKDRFSAERLKGVDSTLKIQPAKLEDSAVYLCASSFYNEQFFGPGTRLTVL.

This clone appeared once. The V call is TRBV25-1, the J call TRBJ1-1; D perhaps matches TRBD1 (5 bases). The CDR3 length is 15 residues. CDR1 is MGHDK, CDR2 SYGVNS, per germline. The germline V and J ends were trimmed by 6 bases and 6 bases, with 20 bases remaining between them. CDR3 nucleotides: TGTGCCAGCAGCCCCCCGGGGGTCGGTTTTTCTGAAGCTTTCTTT. This gives the protein CASSPPGVGFSEAFF.

The chain carries TRBV5-1 and TRBJ1-4, with D perhaps TRBD1 (5 bases). The CDR3 has 16 residues. V gave up 0 bases and J gave up 5 bases, with 14 bases separating them. Germline CDR1 is SGHRS and CDR2 is YFSETQ. CDR3 residues: CASSLAFDSPNEKLFF. The CDR3 nucleotides read TGCGCCAGCAGCTTGGCCTTCGACAGCCCGAATGAAAAACTGTTTTTT.

This clone was seen more than once but under ten times. The chain joins TRBV2 to TRBJ2-4; D remains ambiguous. Germline V lookup: CDR1 SNHLY, CDR2 FYNNEI. The ends were cut back, 6 bases at V and 5 bases at J, with 5 bases in the middle. The CDR3 covers 11 residues. The chain's CDR3 is CASRVQNIQYF. The CDR3 coding sequence is TGTGCCAGCAGGGTTCAAAACATTCAGTACTTC.

The V call is TRBV7-2, the J call TRBJ2-7; D might be TRBD2 (5 bases). The CDR3 loop spans 14 amino acids. V lost 1 base and J lost 2, with 9 bases in between. Germline CDR1 reads SGHTA; CDR2 reads FQGNSA. The CDR3 nucleotides read TGTGCCAGCAGCTTAGAGCGGCTCACCTACGAGCAGTACTTC. This translates into CASSLERLTYEQYF.

The J gene is TRBJ2-1, the V gene TRBV29-1; TRBD2 matches at 7 bases. Germline CDR1 is SQVTM and CDR2 is ANQGSEA. V gave up 5 bases and J gave up 1 base; unmatched junction bases: 2. The CDR3 spans 13 residues. In DNA form, the CDR3 reads TGCAGCGTTAGGGGAGGGTCCTACAATGAGCAGTTCTTC. Translating gives CSVRGGSYNEQFF.

This chain connects TRBV18 to TRBJ1-6, with D uncertain. The CDR3 is made up of 14 amino acids. Germline CDR1 is KGHSH and CDR2 is LQKENI. V dropped 3 bases and J dropped 6 bases, with 9 bases sitting between them. The CDR3 region is CASSPGSTNSPLHF. The CDR3 coding sequence is TGTGCCAGCTCACCGGGGTCCACTAATTCACCCCTCCACTTT.

In its sample, this clone was seen a few times. The V call is TRBV13, the J call TRBJ2-5; 11 bases are a match to TRBD2. Germline CDR1 PRHDT, CDR2 FYEKMQ (reference sequence). This CDR3 is 16 amino acids long. The trim removed 4 bases at V and 5 bases at J, leaving 9 bases unmatched. In nucleotides, the CDR3 is TGTGCCAGCAGCTCCCCTCTAGCGGGGGGCGTGGAGACCCAGTACTTC. Protein: CASSSPLAGGVETQYF.

The chain carries TRBV29-1 and TRBJ1-1; no reliable D call. CDR3 size: 14 residues. Germline values: CDR1 SQVTM, CDR2 ANQGSEA. Trimming took 4 bases from V and 9 from J, leaving 21 bases between them. CDR3 amino acids: CSVGVIGNRAKAFF. The CDR3 DNA sequence: TGCAGCGTTGGTGTTATCGGAAATCGAGCCAAAGCTTTCTTT.

The V and J genes are TRBV29-1 and TRBJ1-1, with 8 bases lining up with TRBD1. The germline V gene has CDR1 SQVTM and CDR2 ANQGSEA. CDR3 length: 13 amino acids. The J segment lost 7 bases and the V segment lost 4 bases, leaving 8 bases of the junction unmatched. The CDR3 sequence: CSVARQGTDEAFF. CDR3 coding DNA: TGCAGCGTTGCGAGACAGGGGACCGATGAAGCTTTCTTT.

In its sample, this clone was seen a few times. V is TRBV7-2 and J is TRBJ2-3; D is unresolved. Germline V gene sequence: CDR1 SGHTA, CDR2 FQGNSA. CDR3 size: 15 residues. The V gene lost 5 bases and the J gene lost 6 bases, with 18 bases spanning the gap. DNA for the CDR3: TGTGCCAGCAGCCCAAGAGTTCTACGAAGTGATACGCAGTATTTT. Residues: CASSPRVLRSDTQYF.

This clone was found a few times. The chain recombines TRBV4-3 with TRBJ1-4; D is undetermined. This CDR3 region has 13 residues. Trimming removed 4 bases at V and 5 bases at J, with 8 bases between. Per germline, CDR1 LGHNA and CDR2 YSLEER. CDR3 sequence reads: CASSRQKNEKLFF. The CDR3 DNA follows: TGCGCCAGCAGCCGTCAGAAGAATGAAAAACTGTTTTTT.

Written as DNA, the CDR3 is TGTGCCTGGACCTCCGGGGGGGGTGGCTACACCTTC. Encoded protein: CAWTSGGGGYTF. The chain couples TRBV30 to TRBJ1-2, with D perhaps TRBD1 (5 bases). The CDR3 runs 12 residues. V lost 4 bases and J lost 7, with 13 bases in between. CDR1 GTSNPN and CDR2 SVGIG come from the germline V gene (reference sequence).

This clone has only a few counts. The rearrangement uses TRBV5-1 and TRBJ2-1, with D possibly matching TRBD1 (7 bases). V dropped 4 bases and J dropped 2 bases, with 13 bases sitting between them. Germline V CDR1 and CDR2: SGHRS, YFSETQ. There are 15 residues in the CDR3. In nucleotides, the CDR3 is TGCGCCAGCAGCGCTGGAGGGGGCGCCTACAATGAGCAGTTCTTC. It yields the protein CASSAGGGAYNEQFF.

This clone has just a few counts. This chain links TRBV29-1 with TRBJ2-1; D is ambiguous. Germline V lookup: CDR1 SQVTM, CDR2 ANQGSEA. The CDR3 has 12 amino acids. Trimming took off 6 bases at V and 6 bases at J, with 12 bases between the two ends. The CDR3 nucleotides are TGCAGCGTGGGATCCCCCCGCAATGAGCAGTTCTTC. This codes for CSVGSPRNEQFF.

The rearrangement links TRBV11-3 to TRBJ2-7, with 8 bases matching TRBD1. CDR1 is SGHNT, CDR2 YENEEA, per germline. After removal of 4 bases from V and 4 bases from J, the junction contained 9 bases not matched to a gene. CDR3 length: 15 residues. CDR3 in DNA: TGTGCCAGCAGCTATAGACGAGACAGGGGATACGAGCAGTACTTC. It specifies CASSYRRDRGYEQYF.

This clone was counted a single time. The chain recombines TRBV29-1 with TRBJ1-1, with 10 bases fitting TRBD1. Germline loops: CDR1 SQVTM, CDR2 ANQGSEA. The CDR3 totals 15 residues. J lost 0 bases, V lost 7 bases, and 8 bases had no gene match. CDR3 nucleotide sequence: TGCAGCGCCCTGGGACAGGGGACACTGAACACTGAAGCTTTCTTT. The encoded protein is CSALGQGTLNTEAFF.

The V gene is TRBV7-2, the J gene TRBJ1-5, with 9 bases that match TRBD1. V shed 0 bases, J shed 7 bases, and the junction held 7 bases outside the gene matches. There are 16 residues in the CDR3. Per germline, CDR1 SGHTA and CDR2 FQGNSA. CDR3 protein: CASSLAWDRVSQPQHF. CDR3 in DNA: TGTGCCAGCAGCTTAGCATGGGACAGGGTCTCGCAGCCCCAGCATTTT. The whole variable domain, remainder taken from reference TRBV7-2 and TRBJ1-5, is GAGVSQSPSNKVTEKGKDVELRCDPISGHTALYWYRQSLGQGLEFLIYFQGNSAPDKSGLPSDRFSAERTGGSVSTLTIQRTQQEDSAVYLCASSLAWDRVSQPQHFGDGTRLSIL.